This TCR beta chain was profiled in a study of blood T cell repertoires in COVID-19. On the study more broadly: Acute-phase and convalescent COVID-19 samples originated in the United States, Italy and Spain. Sources were T cells, B-cell-depleted T cells, or PBMCs; the material itself was cDNA or gDNA.

Per the original methods: Scientists estimated how many nucleated cells there were by amplifying reference gene primers. Data came from immunoSEQ multiplex PCR; TCRdb stores just in-frame clones and leaves some out. Clonal size and the V and J genes are those of that table, whereas D and trimming came from the DNA. The sample contains some 380,000 clones, 90% of which appear only once. The CDR3 length is 14 residues. Germline CDR1 is MNHEY and CDR2 is SMNVEV (reference sequence). Trimming cost V 9 bases and J 4 bases, with 17 bases left between them. The TCR comes from a young man with active or convalescent COVID-19. The sample taken for sequencing was peripheral blood. The chain has TRBV27 and TRBJ2-3; weak D call: TRBD1 (8 bases). CDR3 sequence: CASRTGRVADTQYF. The CDR3, as DNA: TGTGCCAGTAGGACAGGGAGGGTCGCAGATACGCAGTATTTT.